The 12 T cell receptor beta chains given below trace back to one sample, sequenced in a study of T cells in pancreatic ductal adenocarcinoma. No neoadjuvant therapy was given to the selected pancreatic ductal adenocarcinoma patients before their surgery. The method was immunoSEQ multiplex PCR; TCRdb's version includes in-frame clones alone and lacks a portion of them. The table lists roughly 100,000 clones, more than 90% of them singletons, with 3.1% in the top ten. The material sequenced was PBMCs. These receptors all come from a human donor with pancreatic ductal adenocarcinoma.

The rearrangement joins TRBV27 to TRBJ2-1; 13 bases agree with TRBD2. Trimming cost V 5 bases and J 0 bases; bases outside gene matches: 4. Germline lookup yields CDR1 MNHEY and CDR2 SMNVEV (reference sequence). CDR3 length: 17 amino acids. CDR3 residues: CASSRGLAGLSYNEQFF. The CDR3 DNA sequence: TGTGCCAGCAGTCGGGGACTAGCGGGACTCTCCTACAATGAGCAGTTCTTC.

V gene TRBV7-3 combines with J gene TRBJ2-7; D is perhaps TRBD1 (7 bases). Deletions cut 5 bases from V and 7 bases from J, with 12 bases between. CDR3 size: 12 residues. Germline V gene data show CDR1 as SGHTA and CDR2 as FQGTGA. This chain's CDR3 is CASSVPGGEQYF. In nucleotides, the CDR3 is TGTGCCAGCAGCGTCCCAGGGGGGGAGCAGTACTTC. The full variable domain, completed using reference TRBV7-3 and TRBJ2-7, is GAGVSQTPSNKVTEKGKYVELRCDPISGHTALYWYRQSLGQGPEFLIYFQGTGAADDSGLPNDRFFAVRPEGSVSTLKIQRTERGDSAVYLCASSVPGGEQYFGPGTRLTVT.

The chain joins TRBV5-4 to TRBJ2-7; 8 bases are a match to TRBD2. V lost 4 bases, J lost 0 bases, and 3 bases stayed unmatched. CDR3 length: 14 amino acids. Germline V gene lookup returns CDR1 SGHNT and CDR2 YYREEE (reference sequence). The CDR3 DNA reads as TGTGCCAGCAGCGGGGGACTAGGCTCCTACGAGCAGTACTTC. Its protein product is CASSGGLGSYEQYF.

DNA for the CDR3: TGTGCCAGCTCCTCGGGACAGGGGGCCTGGGAGCAGTTCTTC. This gives the protein CASSSGQGAWEQFF. This chain links TRBV28 with TRBJ2-1; 12 bases are a match to TRBD1. The trim removed 8 bases at V and 10 bases at J, leaving 9 bases unmatched. CDR1 is MDHEN and CDR2 is SYDVKM in the germline V gene. The CDR3 is made up of 14 amino acids.

This clone was recorded once. The rearrangement joins TRBV5-1 to TRBJ2-2; D uncertain. Per germline, CDR1 SGHRS and CDR2 YFSETQ. With 2 bases removed from V and 3 bases from J, the gap between germline ends came to 14 bases. The CDR3 runs to 16 residues. The CDR3 is CASSLILRRDTGELFF. CDR3 DNA: TGCGCCAGCAGCTTAATATTACGTCGGGACACCGGGGAGCTGTTTTTT.

This chain connects TRBV7-2 to TRBJ2-3; 9 bases line up with TRBD2. CDR1 and CDR2 (germline): SGHTA, FQGNSA. The V gene end was trimmed by 8 bases and the J gene end by 1 base; junction bases not matched to a gene: 7. The CDR3 sequence is 15 residues long. CDR3 sequence (DNA): TGTGCCAGCGGGACAATAGCGGGAGGCACAGATACGCAGTATTTT. It yields the protein CASGTIAGGTDTQYF.

The rearrangement links TRBV6-5 to TRBJ2-1; 9 nucleotides line up with TRBD1. J lost 6 bases, V lost 6 bases, and 9 bases had no gene match. Germline-derived CDR1 and CDR2 are MNHEY and SVGAGI. This CDR3 comprises 15 residues. CDR3 DNA sequence: TGTGCCAGCAGCTTCCGGGACAGGGAAGGCAATGAGCAGTTCTTC. Its translation: CASSFRDREGNEQFF.

The chain combines TRBV6-8 with TRBJ2-7; D might be TRBD2 (6 bases). The CDR3 spans 14 residues. V lost 2 bases and J 5 bases, leaving 13 bases between the germline ends. Germline V gene sequence: CDR1 MNHGY, CDR2 SAAAGT. CDR3 nucleotides: TGTGCCAGCAGTTACGCCGGGAGAGGAGACGAGCAGTACTTC. This encodes CASSYAGRGDEQYF.

J is TRBJ2-7 and V is TRBV7-3; D is undetermined. From germline, CDR1 is SGHTA and CDR2 FQGTGA. This CDR3 is 13 amino acids long. Trimming removed 4 bases at V and 6 bases at J, with 13 bases between. The CDR3 loop reads CASSSSPIGEQYF. The DNA of the CDR3 is TGTGCCAGCAGCTCGTCACCCATCGGCGAGCAGTACTTC.

The V gene is TRBV7-2, the J gene TRBJ2-7; 7 bases align to TRBD2. Trimming cost V 1 base and J 3 bases; bases outside gene matches: 6. This CDR3 has 15 residues. Germline loops: CDR1 SGHTA, CDR2 FQGNSA. The CDR3 DNA reads as TGTGCCAGCAGCTTAGGCCCGGGGGGAAACTACGAGCAGTACTTC. Residues: CASSLGPGGNYEQYF.

CDR3 bases: TGTGCCAGTAGTATTGGGTTAGCAGTCACTCAGCCCCAGCATTTT. Translation: CASSIGLAVTQPQHF. V gene TRBV19 combines with J gene TRBJ1-5, with D unresolved. Germline loops: CDR1 LNHDA, CDR2 SQIVND (reference sequence). This CDR3 has 15 residues. The V end lost 3 bases, the J end lost 6 bases, and 15 bases lay between the germline ends.

The chain has TRBV7-2 and TRBJ1-2; weak D call: TRBD1 (6 bases). The CDR3 covers 16 residues. Trimming removed 5 bases at V and 5 bases at J, with 21 bases between. CDR1 is SGHTA, CDR2 FQGNSA, per germline. CDR3 region: CASSEFSGVLQYGYTF. For the CDR3, the DNA is TGTGCCAGCAGCGAATTCTCAGGGGTGCTGCAGTATGGCTACACCTTC.